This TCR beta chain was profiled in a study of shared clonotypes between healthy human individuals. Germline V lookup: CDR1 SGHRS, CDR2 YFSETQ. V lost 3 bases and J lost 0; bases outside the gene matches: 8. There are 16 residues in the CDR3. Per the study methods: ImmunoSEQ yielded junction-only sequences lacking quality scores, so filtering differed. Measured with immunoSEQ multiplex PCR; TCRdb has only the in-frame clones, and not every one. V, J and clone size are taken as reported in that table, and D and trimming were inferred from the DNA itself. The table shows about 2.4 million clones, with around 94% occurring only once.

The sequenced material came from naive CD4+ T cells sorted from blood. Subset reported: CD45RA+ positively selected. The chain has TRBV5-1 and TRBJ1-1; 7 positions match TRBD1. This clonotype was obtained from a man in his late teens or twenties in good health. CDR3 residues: CASSSGQSLVNTEAFF. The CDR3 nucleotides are TGCGCCAGCAGCTCGGGACAGAGCCTAGTGAACACTGAAGCTTTCTTT.